The present T cell receptor beta chain was sequenced within a study of blood T cell repertoires in COVID-19. Recruits, aged roughly 18 to 89 years, lived in 25 or so US areas. The study assigned cohorts using participant-reported clinical history. CDR1 is KGHSY and CDR2 is FQNENV in the germline V gene. The CDR3 has 16 residues. V was shortened by 3 bases and J by 1 base, with 15 bases between the two germline ends. Method: immunoSEQ multiplex PCR; TCRdb's copy keeps in-frame clones and lacks some. Here the sample spans 130,000 to 150,000 clones, over 70% being singletons. Input material: PBMCs or T cells enriched from blood (not recorded which). The source of this sequence is a man aged 60 to 69 who had recovered from COVID-19. This rearrangement joins TRBV16 to TRBJ1-2; TRBD1 might be the D (5 bases). CDR3 nucleotides: TGTGCCAGCAGCCACCTTGCCAGGGCGAGTAACTATGGCTACACCTTC. It translates to CASSHLARASNYGYTF.